The sequence of this T cell receptor (beta chain) was determined in a study of identical twins. In TCRdb, the 5' RACE reads were re-called with MiXCR into one record per CDR3 protein. The sample records roughly 1.6 million distinct CDR3 sequences, 32% being singletons. Comment on this clonotype: Its antigen is as yet unknown.

Study results and caveats: Out-of-frame sharing of TCR alpha in monozygotic twins was underestimated by models.

V trimming: 0 bases; J trimming: 6 bases; junction bases outside the gene matches: 5. The length of the CDR3 is 16 residues. Germline assignment: CDR1 SGHRS and CDR2 YFSETQ. The chain uses TRBV5-1 and TRBJ2-3; 12 nucleotides line up with TRBD2. This receptor was taken from a newborn girl in good health. Source material: cord blood. The CDR3 DNA reads as TGCGCCAGCAGCTTGGGACTAGCGGGAGAACATGATACGCAGTATTTT. This sequence encodes CASSLGLAGEHDTQYF. Combining the CDR3 with reference TRBV5-1 and TRBJ2-3 gives the whole variable domain KAGVTQTPRYLIKTRGQQVTLSCSPISGHRSVSWYQQTPGQGLQFLFEYFSETQRNKGNFPGRFSGRQFSNSRSEMNVSTLELGDSALYLCASSLGLAGEHDTQYFGPGTRLTVL.